A selection of T cell receptor beta chains follows, all from one sample in a study of T cell responses to AZD1222 COVID-19 vaccine. TCRdb's table, derived via immunoSEQ multiplex PCR, lists solely in-frame clones and lacks some. The sample holds roughly 120,000 clones, around nine tenths seen once. Sample: peripheral blood, taken on day 0 of AZD1222 vaccination. The receptors derive from an adult in good health. Both conserved end residues are part of each CDR3. D genes are given only for firm matches. Size is stated for part of the rows, as once, few or many counts, or as a class when the clone is expanded.

clone_size: NA; v_call: TRBV7-9; j_call: TRBJ1-2; d_call: NA; cdr3_nt: TGTGCCAGCAGGGGACGGGCCTATGGCTACACCTTC; cdr3_aa: CASRGRAYGYTF
clone_size: NA; v_call: TRBV2; j_call: TRBJ2-5; d_call: NA; cdr3_nt: TGTGCCAGCAGTGAAGTGACAGGGAGGGAGACCCAGTACTTC; cdr3_aa: CASSEVTGRETQYF
clone_size: NA; v_call: TRBV19; j_call: TRBJ2-2; d_call: TRBD2; cdr3_nt: TGTGCCAGTAGTATTAAGCGGGAGCTATACGGGGAGCTGTTTTTT; cdr3_aa: CASSIKRELYGELFF
clone_size: NA; v_call: TRBV9; j_call: TRBJ2-1; d_call: NA; cdr3_nt: TGTGCCAGCGTTGGTTTGGGGGGAGAGCAGTTCTTC; cdr3_aa: CASVGLGGEQFF
clone_size: NA; v_call: TRBV10-2; j_call: TRBJ2-1; d_call: NA; cdr3_nt: TGCGCCAGCAGTGAGCAGGGGATCTACAATGAGCAGTTCTTC; cdr3_aa: CASSEQGIYNEQFF
clone_size: few; v_call: TRBV7-2; j_call: TRBJ1-3; d_call: TRBD1; cdr3_nt: TGTGCCAGCAGCTTGGGACAGCTGCCGGGCACCATATATTTT; cdr3_aa: CASSLGQLPGTIYF
clone_size: few; v_call: TRBV27; j_call: TRBJ1-2; d_call: NA; cdr3_nt: TGTGCCAGCAGTGTGTCCAGGGACTATGGCTACACCTTC; cdr3_aa: CASSVSRDYGYTF
clone_size: NA; v_call: TRBV10-2; j_call: TRBJ2-2; d_call: TRBD1; cdr3_nt: TGCGCCAGCCGGGACAGGGGGTCCTTTGGTGGCGGGGAGCTGTTTTTT; cdr3_aa: CASRDRGSFGGGELFF
clone_size: NA; v_call: TRBV4-3; j_call: TRBJ2-7; d_call: NA; cdr3_nt: TGCGCCAGCAGCCAATCGGGAGCTAACTACGAGCAGTACTTC; cdr3_aa: CASSQSGANYEQYF
clone_size: NA; v_call: TRBV6-5; j_call: TRBJ2-1; d_call: NA; cdr3_nt: TGTGCCAGCAGTTCCAGGCGGGTGAGCTCCTACAATGAGCAGTTCTTC; cdr3_aa: CASSSRRVSSYNEQFF
clone_size: NA; v_call: TRBV9; j_call: TRBJ1-3; d_call: TRBD1; cdr3_nt: TGTGCCAGCAGAGCTACAGGGGCCTCTGGAAACACCATATATTTT; cdr3_aa: CASRATGASGNTIYF
clone_size: NA; v_call: TRBV27; j_call: TRBJ2-1; d_call: NA; cdr3_nt: TGTGCCAGCAGTTACTCTGGGGGCTTCTCCTACAATGAGCAGTTCTTC; cdr3_aa: CASSYSGGFSYNEQFF
clone_size: NA; v_call: TRBV6-5; j_call: TRBJ2-2; d_call: NA; cdr3_nt: TGTGCCAGCAGAGTGGGGTCCGGGGAGCTGTTTTTT; cdr3_aa: CASRVGSGELFF
clone_size: NA; v_call: TRBV5-1; j_call: TRBJ2-2; d_call: TRBD1; cdr3_nt: TGCGCCAGCAGCTTGGAGGGGACAGGGTACACCGGGGAGCTGTTTTTT; cdr3_aa: CASSLEGTGYTGELFF
clone_size: NA; v_call: TRBV3-1/TRBV3-2; j_call: TRBJ1-5; d_call: NA; cdr3_nt: TGTGCCAGCAGCCAAGAGTGGGGCGGCAATCAGCCCCAGCATTTT; cdr3_aa: CASSQEWGGNQPQHF
clone_size: NA; v_call: TRBV5-6; j_call: TRBJ1-2; d_call: NA; cdr3_nt: TGTGCCAGCAGCCCCCAAGGTCGTTTCTATGGCTACACCTTC; cdr3_aa: CASSPQGRFYGYTF
clone_size: NA; v_call: TRBV10-3; j_call: TRBJ1-3; d_call: NA; cdr3_nt: TGTGCCATCAGGGGGGTCTCTGGAAACACCATATATTTT; cdr3_aa: CAIRGVSGNTIYF
clone_size: NA; v_call: TRBV7-2; j_call: TRBJ2-3; d_call: NA; cdr3_nt: TGTGCCAGCAGCTTCGGGTTTGCCCCGGATACGCAGTATTTT; cdr3_aa: CASSFGFAPDTQYF
clone_size: once; v_call: TRBV29-1; j_call: TRBJ2-7; d_call: NA; cdr3_nt: TGCAGCGTTGCGATAGGGCGGACGACTACTACGGGGCAGTACTTC; cdr3_aa: CSVAIGRTTTTGQYF
clone_size: NA; v_call: TRBV30; j_call: TRBJ1-5; d_call: NA; cdr3_nt: TGTGCCTGGAGTGTCGCGGGAAGGGGTCAGCCCCAGCATTTT; cdr3_aa: CAWSVAGRGQPQHF
clone_size: NA; v_call: TRBV3-1/TRBV3-2; j_call: TRBJ2-1; d_call: NA; cdr3_nt: TGTGCCAGCAGCCCATCCCTGACTACATCCCCCGCGAGGAACTTGGAGCAGTTCTTC; cdr3_aa: CASSPSLTTSPARNLEQFF
clone_size: NA; v_call: TRBV3-1/TRBV3-2; j_call: TRBJ1-3; d_call: TRBD1; cdr3_nt: TGTGCCAGCAGCCAAGATACCGGACAGGGAGGAAACACCATATATTTT; cdr3_aa: CASSQDTGQGGNTIYF
clone_size: NA; v_call: TRBV5-1; j_call: TRBJ2-5; d_call: NA; cdr3_nt: TGCGCCAGCAGTAGTGGGGGCCAAGGGCGAGAGACCCAGTACTTC; cdr3_aa: CASSSGGQGRETQYF
clone_size: NA; v_call: TRBV13; j_call: TRBJ2-1; d_call: NA; cdr3_nt: TGTGCCAGCAAAAAGAGTCCCTACAATGAGCAGTTCTTC; cdr3_aa: CASKKSPYNEQFF
clone_size: NA; v_call: TRBV30; j_call: TRBJ2-7; d_call: TRBD2; cdr3_nt: TGTGCCTGGAGTGGCGGGGGGGGCCGGGAGCAGTACTTC; cdr3_aa: CAWSGGGGREQYF
clone_size: NA; v_call: TRBV24-1; j_call: TRBJ1-2; d_call: NA; cdr3_nt: TGTGCCACCAGTGCGTCACAAAACTATGGCTACACCTTC; cdr3_aa: CATSASQNYGYTF
clone_size: NA; v_call: TRBV2; j_call: TRBJ1-2; d_call: TRBD1; cdr3_nt: TGTGCCAGCAGACAGGGGCTCGGCTATGGCTACACCTTC; cdr3_aa: CASRQGLGYGYTF
clone_size: NA; v_call: TRBV4-3; j_call: TRBJ1-2; d_call: NA; cdr3_nt: TGCGCCAGCAGCCAAGATCTCGGCACCAACTATGGCTACACCTTC; cdr3_aa: CASSQDLGTNYGYTF
clone_size: once; v_call: TRBV27; j_call: TRBJ1-4; d_call: NA; cdr3_nt: TGTGCCAGCGGCGACCGGCTAGGAAGCGAAAAACTGTTTTTT; cdr3_aa: CASGDRLGSEKLFF
clone_size: NA; v_call: TRBV10-2; j_call: TRBJ2-2; d_call: NA; cdr3_nt: TGCGCCAGCAGTGATCCCCGACAGGCCGCGAGTACCGGGGAGCTGTTTTTT; cdr3_aa: CASSDPRQAASTGELFF
clone_size: once; v_call: TRBV6-2/TRBV6-3; j_call: TRBJ1-2; d_call: NA; cdr3_nt: TGTGCCAGCAGTTACAGCTCCGGGGGCTACACCTTC; cdr3_aa: CASSYSSGGYTF
clone_size: few; v_call: TRBV11-3; j_call: TRBJ2-7; d_call: TRBD1; cdr3_nt: TGTGCCAGCAGCTTAGCCCCCGGACAGGGGCGGATCTACGAGCAGTACTTC; cdr3_aa: CASSLAPGQGRIYEQYF
clone_size: NA; v_call: TRBV10-3; j_call: TRBJ2-7; d_call: TRBD1; cdr3_nt: TGTGCCATCAGTGGAACCAGGACAGGAACCTACGAGCAGTACTTC; cdr3_aa: CAISGTRTGTYEQYF
clone_size: NA; v_call: TRBV29-1; j_call: TRBJ2-5; d_call: TRBD1; cdr3_nt: TGCAGCGTCGACAGGGGACAAGAGACCCAGTACTTC; cdr3_aa: CSVDRGQETQYF
clone_size: NA; v_call: TRBV2; j_call: TRBJ2-7; d_call: TRBD2; cdr3_nt: TGTGCCGGGCTCGGCCTAGCGGGAGTGGGCGAGCAGTACTTC; cdr3_aa: CAGLGLAGVGEQYF
clone_size: once; v_call: TRBV5-1; j_call: TRBJ1-4; d_call: TRBD1; cdr3_nt: TGCGCCAGCAGGTCATCAACAGGGGGCAGTTTTAGCGATGAAAAACTGTTTTTT; cdr3_aa: CASRSSTGGSFSDEKLFF
clone_size: NA; v_call: TRBV6-5; j_call: TRBJ1-1; d_call: TRBD1; cdr3_nt: TGTGCCAGCCGCGACAGGGACGGCACTGAAGCTTTCTTT; cdr3_aa: CASRDRDGTEAFF
clone_size: NA; v_call: TRBV7-2; j_call: TRBJ1-5; d_call: NA; cdr3_nt: TGTGCCAGCAGCTTAGGGGGGGCCTGGAATCAGCCCCAGCATTTT; cdr3_aa: CASSLGGAWNQPQHF
clone_size: NA; v_call: TRBV7-3; j_call: TRBJ2-1; d_call: TRBD2; cdr3_nt: TGTGCCAGCAGCGCTAGCGGGAGGGTTTACAATGAGCAGTTCTTC; cdr3_aa: CASSASGRVYNEQFF
clone_size: once; v_call: TRBV2; j_call: TRBJ2-1; d_call: NA; cdr3_nt: TGTGCCAGCAGTAATTATGAGCAGTTCTTC; cdr3_aa: CASSNYEQFF
clone_size: NA; v_call: TRBV9; j_call: TRBJ1-6; d_call: TRBD1; cdr3_nt: TGTGCCAGCAGCGTTGGGACAGGAGGCACACCCCTCCACTTT; cdr3_aa: CASSVGTGGTPLHF
clone_size: NA; v_call: TRBV5-4; j_call: TRBJ2-3; d_call: TRBD2; cdr3_nt: TGTGCCAGCAGCTTCGGGACTAGCGGGTCTAGTACAGATACGCAGTATTTT; cdr3_aa: CASSFGTSGSSTDTQYF
clone_size: NA; v_call: TRBV3-1/TRBV3-2; j_call: TRBJ2-2; d_call: NA; cdr3_nt: TGTGCCAGCAGCCAAGAACCTACCACCGGGGAGCTGTTTTTT; cdr3_aa: CASSQEPTTGELFF
clone_size: NA; v_call: TRBV4-3; j_call: TRBJ2-1; d_call: NA; cdr3_nt: TGCGCCAGCAGCCTAAAGACAGGCCAAACCAATGAGCAGTTCTTC; cdr3_aa: CASSLKTGQTNEQFF
clone_size: NA; v_call: TRBV5-1; j_call: TRBJ2-1; d_call: TRBD2; cdr3_nt: TGCGCCAGCAGCTTGGCCGCTAGCGGGTTTTTCTACAATGAGCAGTTCTTC; cdr3_aa: CASSLAASGFFYNEQFF
clone_size: NA; v_call: TRBV4-1; j_call: TRBJ1-4; d_call: NA; cdr3_nt: TGCGCCAGCAGCCAGGCGACGAGTGAAAAACTGTTTTTT; cdr3_aa: CASSQATSEKLFF
clone_size: NA; v_call: TRBV7-9; j_call: TRBJ2-3; d_call: NA; cdr3_nt: TGTGCCAGCAGCTTCTCGGGGGATACGCAGTATTTT; cdr3_aa: CASSFSGDTQYF
clone_size: NA; v_call: TRBV29-1; j_call: TRBJ2-2; d_call: NA; cdr3_nt: TGCAGCGTAAATCTAAGAGGGGAGCTGTTTTTT; cdr3_aa: CSVNLRGELFF
clone_size: NA; v_call: TRBV6-5; j_call: TRBJ2-3; d_call: NA; cdr3_nt: TGTGCCAGCAGCTCCCGAGGAGGGGAGGATACGCAGTATTTT; cdr3_aa: CASSSRGGEDTQYF
clone_size: NA; v_call: TRBV21-1; j_call: TRBJ2-7; d_call: NA; cdr3_nt: TGTGCCAGCAGCAAGCCCGGCGGGCCCCAAAAAAACAGCTCCTACGAGCAGTACTTC; cdr3_aa: CASSKPGGPQKNSSYEQYF
clone_size: NA; v_call: TRBV5-6; j_call: TRBJ1-3; d_call: NA; cdr3_nt: TGTGCCAGCAGCTTGGCGGTCTCGGAAAACACCATATATTTT; cdr3_aa: CASSLAVSENTIYF
clone_size: NA; v_call: TRBV29-1; j_call: TRBJ2-2; d_call: NA; cdr3_nt: TGCAGCGCGCGGTGGCGGACCGGGGAGCTGTTTTTT; cdr3_aa: CSARWRTGELFF
clone_size: NA; v_call: TRBV11-3; j_call: TRBJ2-3; d_call: TRBD2; cdr3_nt: TGTGCCAGCAGCTTAGAGGCTAGCGGGGACGTTGCAGATACGCAGTATTTT; cdr3_aa: CASSLEASGDVADTQYF